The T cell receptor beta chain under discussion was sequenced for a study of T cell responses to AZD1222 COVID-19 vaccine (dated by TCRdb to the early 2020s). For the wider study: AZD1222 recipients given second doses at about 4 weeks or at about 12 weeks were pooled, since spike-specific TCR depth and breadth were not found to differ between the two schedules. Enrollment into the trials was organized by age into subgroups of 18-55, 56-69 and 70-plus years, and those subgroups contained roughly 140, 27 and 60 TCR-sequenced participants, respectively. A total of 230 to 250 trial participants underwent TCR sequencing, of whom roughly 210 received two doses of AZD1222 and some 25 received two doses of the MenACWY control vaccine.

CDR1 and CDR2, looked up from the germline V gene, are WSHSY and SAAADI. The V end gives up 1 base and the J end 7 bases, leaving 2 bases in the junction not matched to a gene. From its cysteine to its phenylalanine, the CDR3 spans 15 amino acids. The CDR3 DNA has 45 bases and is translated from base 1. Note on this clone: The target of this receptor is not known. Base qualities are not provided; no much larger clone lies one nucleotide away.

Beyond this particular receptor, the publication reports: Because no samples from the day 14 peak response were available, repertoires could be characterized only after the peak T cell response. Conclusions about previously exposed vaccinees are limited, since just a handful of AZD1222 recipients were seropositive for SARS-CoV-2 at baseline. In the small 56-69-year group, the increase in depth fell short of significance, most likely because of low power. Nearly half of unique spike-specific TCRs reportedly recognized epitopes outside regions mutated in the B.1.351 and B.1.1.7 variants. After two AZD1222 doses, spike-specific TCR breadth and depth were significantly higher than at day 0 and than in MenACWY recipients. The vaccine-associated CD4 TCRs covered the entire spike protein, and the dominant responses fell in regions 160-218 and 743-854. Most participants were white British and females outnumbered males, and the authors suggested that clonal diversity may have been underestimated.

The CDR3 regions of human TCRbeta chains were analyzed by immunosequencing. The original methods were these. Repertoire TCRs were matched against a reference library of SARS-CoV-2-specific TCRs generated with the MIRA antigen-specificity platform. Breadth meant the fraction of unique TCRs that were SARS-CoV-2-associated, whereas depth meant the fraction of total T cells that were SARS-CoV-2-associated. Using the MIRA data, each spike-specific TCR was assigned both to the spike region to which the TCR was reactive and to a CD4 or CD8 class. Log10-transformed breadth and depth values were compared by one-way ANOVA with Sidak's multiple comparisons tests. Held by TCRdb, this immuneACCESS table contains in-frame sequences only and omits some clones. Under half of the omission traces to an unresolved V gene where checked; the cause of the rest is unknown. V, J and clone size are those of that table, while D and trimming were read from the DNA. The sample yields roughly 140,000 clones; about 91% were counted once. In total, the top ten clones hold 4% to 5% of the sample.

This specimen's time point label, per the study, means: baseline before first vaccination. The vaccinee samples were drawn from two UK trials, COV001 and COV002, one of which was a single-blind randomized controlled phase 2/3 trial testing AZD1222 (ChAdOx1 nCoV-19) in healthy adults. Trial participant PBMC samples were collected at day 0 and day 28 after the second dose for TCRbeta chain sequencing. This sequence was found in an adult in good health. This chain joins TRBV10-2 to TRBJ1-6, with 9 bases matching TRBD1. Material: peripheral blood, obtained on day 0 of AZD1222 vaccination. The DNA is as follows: TGCGCCAGCAGTGAGTTGGGGACAGGGAATTCACCCCTCCACTTT. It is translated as CASSELGTGNSPLHF.